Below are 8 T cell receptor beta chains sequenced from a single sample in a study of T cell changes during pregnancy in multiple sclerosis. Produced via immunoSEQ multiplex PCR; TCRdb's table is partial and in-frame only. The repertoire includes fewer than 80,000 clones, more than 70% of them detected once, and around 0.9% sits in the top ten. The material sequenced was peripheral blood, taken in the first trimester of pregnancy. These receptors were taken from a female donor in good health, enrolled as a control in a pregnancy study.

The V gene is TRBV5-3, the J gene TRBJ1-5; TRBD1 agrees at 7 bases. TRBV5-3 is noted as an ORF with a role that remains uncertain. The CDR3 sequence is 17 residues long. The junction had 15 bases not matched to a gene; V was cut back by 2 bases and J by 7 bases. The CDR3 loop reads CARSLVTGGGQGQPQHF. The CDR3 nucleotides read TGTGCCAGAAGCTTAGTGACAGGAGGGGGCCAAGGACAGCCCCAGCATTTT.

Here the CDR3 reads CASSFGLAGVQETQYF. CDR3 in DNA: TGTGCCAGCAGTTTTGGGCTAGCGGGAGTCCAAGAGACCCAGTACTTC. This chain uses TRBV28 with TRBJ2-5; 10 nucleotides agree with TRBD2. The germline gives CDR1 MDHEN, CDR2 SYDVKM. The V and J ends lost 3 bases and 1 base, in that order; junction bases with no gene match: 5. The CDR3 spans 16 residues.

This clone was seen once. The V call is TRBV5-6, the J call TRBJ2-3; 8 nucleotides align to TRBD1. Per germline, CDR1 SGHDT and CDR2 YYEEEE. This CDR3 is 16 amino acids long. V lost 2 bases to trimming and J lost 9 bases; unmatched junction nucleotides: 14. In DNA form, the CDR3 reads TGTGCCAGCAGCTTAATTCCGGACAGGGACTGGGGGACGCAGTATTTT. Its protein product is CASSLIPDRDWGTQYF.

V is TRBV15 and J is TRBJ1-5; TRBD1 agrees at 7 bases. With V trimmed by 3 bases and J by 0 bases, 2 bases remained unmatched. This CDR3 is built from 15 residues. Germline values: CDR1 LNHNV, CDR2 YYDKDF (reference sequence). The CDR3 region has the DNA TGTGCCACCAGCAGGGACAGGAATAGCAATCAGCCCCAGCATTTT. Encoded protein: CATSRDRNSNQPQHF.

The CDR3 spells CASRASGTGGSGANVLTF. CDR3 sequence (DNA): TGTGCCAGCAGGGCAAGTGGGACAGGGGGGTCTGGGGCCAACGTCCTGACTTTC. The chain has TRBV9 and TRBJ2-6, with 11 nucleotides matching TRBD1. In germline, CDR1 is SGDLS, CDR2 YYNGEE. There are 18 residues in the CDR3. V gave up 5 bases and J gave up 1 base; unmatched junction bases: 8.

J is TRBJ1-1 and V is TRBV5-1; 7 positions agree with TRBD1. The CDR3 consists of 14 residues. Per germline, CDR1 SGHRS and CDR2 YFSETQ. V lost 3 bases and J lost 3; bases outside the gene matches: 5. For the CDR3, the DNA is TGCGCCAGCAGCTCGACAGGGTCGGACACTGAAGCTTTCTTT. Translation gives CASSSTGSDTEAFF.

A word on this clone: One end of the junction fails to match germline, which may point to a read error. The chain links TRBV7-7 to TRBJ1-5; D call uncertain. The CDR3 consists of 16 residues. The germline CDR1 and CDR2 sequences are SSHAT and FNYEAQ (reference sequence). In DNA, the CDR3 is TGTGCTAGCAGCTTATATTCAGGAGGCTTGGGGCAGCCCCAGCATTTT. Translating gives CASSLYSGGLGQPQHF.

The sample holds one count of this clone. DNA for the CDR3: TGTGCCAGCAGGAAGGACAGGGGAGGGAATGAGCAGTTCTTC. Its translation: CASRKDRGGNEQFF. This chain links TRBV6-5 with TRBJ2-1, with 9 positions matching TRBD1. CDR3 length: 14 amino acids. CDR1 and CDR2 (germline): MNHEY, SVGAGI. V dropped 6 bases and J dropped 7; count of bases not matched to a gene: 7.